The clone carrying this T cell receptor beta chain was detected ten times or more. Its antigen is still unknown. The CDR3 covers 18 residues. Losses at the gene ends were 3 bases for V and 7 bases for J; bases not matched to a gene: 18. The germline CDR1 and CDR2 sequences are SGHAT and FQDESV (reference sequence). This sample was included in a study of CD8 T cells in ankylosing spondylitis. With molecular barcodes, quantitative 5'-RACE was used to make the TCR beta libraries. TCRdb redid the calling of the 5' RACE reads with MiXCR, one entry per CDR3 protein. In the table there are approximately 520,000 distinct CDR3 sequences, approximately 5.3% of which are singletons. Study outcomes and limitations: What appeared characteristic of ankylosing spondylitis blood was a TCR beta motif of under 10 highly homologous variants. Some motif variants were previously reported in reactive arthritis synovial fluid and blood. Disease-linked clones, CD8+, were relatively rare in peripheral blood. Matched ankylosing spondylitis synovial fluid reportedly showed significant enrichment of disease-linked clones.

Sequenced input: blood, either unsorted or a sorted T cell fraction (not recorded which). The rearrangement links TRBV11-1 to TRBJ2-1, with 7 bases lining up with TRBD2. The origin of this receptor is a male donor with ankylosing spondylitis. The CDR3 loop is CASSFRGEETSPRNEQFF. The CDR3, as DNA: TGTGCCAGCAGCTTTCGAGGAGAGGAGACTAGCCCAAGGAATGAGCAGTTCTTC.